Below, one T cell receptor (beta chain) is given with its context. Its antigen is currently unknown. The sample belongs to a study of identifying expanded T cells in peripheral blood. General study points: Across healthy donors, higher total template counts meant significantly greater roughly 2-week count variance. Over approximately two and four weeks, about 16.4 and 19 clones changed, versus around 1.1 between replicates.

No infections or other immune events were documented during collection. Profiling relied on immunoSEQ multiplex PCR, and the TCRdb table lists in-frame clones only, not all of them. This table holds tens of thousands of clones, 88% found once. The sample taken for sequencing was blood. The sequence came from a person aged 18 to 70 in good health.

CDR3 sequence reads: CASSQDGVNQPQHF. The CDR3 DNA follows: TGCGCCAGCAGCCAAGACGGTGTAAATCAGCCCCAGCATTTT. The J gene is TRBJ1-5, the V gene TRBV4-3; D remains unclear. V was cut by 0 bases and J by 4 bases, with 7 bases left in between. Germline CDR1 LGHNA, CDR2 YSLEER. The length of the CDR3 is 14 residues.